The 30 T cell receptor beta chains given below trace back to one sample, sequenced in a study of blood T cell repertoires in COVID-19. The repertoire was sequenced with immunoSEQ multiplex PCR; TCRdb's copy has only in-frame clones and lacks some. Of 170,000 or so clones in the sample, 90% were seen once. Specimen: peripheral blood. These receptors came from a man in his fifties or sixties with acute or convalescent COVID-19.

CDR3 nucleotides: TGTGCCAGCAGCTTAACTAGCGGGAGGGCCGGGATCTACGAGCAGTACTTC. Protein: CASSLTSGRAGIYEQYF. The genes are TRBV7-9 and TRBJ2-7; TRBD2 aligns across 13 bases. This CDR3 comprises 17 residues. Germline CDR1 is SEHNR and CDR2 is FQNEAQ (reference sequence). V was clipped by 2 bases and J by 3 bases; unmatched bases: 7.

The rearrangement links TRBV5-1 to TRBJ1-5; perhaps TRBD1 as D (6 bases). The V end was cut by 0 bases, the J end by 5 bases, with 12 bases between. CDR1 SGHRS and CDR2 YFSETQ come from the germline V gene. This CDR3 region has 15 residues. CDR3 sequence (DNA): TGCGCCAGCAGCTTGGGGGGGCTAGGGGATCAGCCCCAGCATTTT. Its translation: CASSLGGLGDQPQHF.

The sample holds one count of this clone. V gene TRBV5-5 combines with J gene TRBJ1-5; a possible D gene is TRBD1 (6 bases). Trimming shortened V by 4 bases and J by 12 bases, and 17 bases separated the two germline ends. Germline V gene data show CDR1 as SGHKS and CDR2 as YYEKEE (reference sequence). The CDR3 runs 13 residues. As DNA, the CDR3 is TGTGCCAGCAGCCCTCAACTCCAGGGGCTCCAGCATTTT. Translating gives CASSPQLQGLQHF. Combining the CDR3 with reference TRBV5-5 and TRBJ1-5 gives the whole variable domain DAGVTQSPTHLIKTRGQQVTLRCSPISGHKSVSWYQQVLGQGPQFIFQYYEKEERGRGNFPDRFSARQFPNYSSELNVNALLLGDSALYLCASSPQLQGLQHFGDGTRLSIL.

This chain links TRBV28 with TRBJ1-2, with 7 bases lining up with TRBD1. The germline gives CDR1 MDHEN, CDR2 SYDVKM. This CDR3 contains 16 residues. V gave up 5 bases and J gave up 0 bases; unmatched junction bases: 9. CDR3: CASSPGSGGANYGYTF. In nucleotides, the CDR3 is TGTGCCAGCAGTCCGGGCTCAGGGGGAGCTAACTATGGCTACACCTTC.

V usage is TRBV10-2 and J usage is TRBJ2-3, with 8 bases fitting TRBD2. Germline V gene lookup returns CDR1 WSHSY and CDR2 SAAADI. CDR3 length: 17 amino acids. The V segment lost 8 bases and the J segment 0 bases; nucleotides outside the gene matches: 13. The CDR3 here is CASGAVGLAGSTDTQYF. CDR3 bases: TGCGCCAGCGGGGCAGTTGGCTTAGCGGGGAGCACAGATACGCAGTATTTT.

CDR3 region: CASSLMRGAETQYF. The DNA of the CDR3 is TGTGCCAGCAGCTTGATGCGCGGGGCAGAGACCCAGTACTTC. The J gene is TRBJ2-5, the V gene TRBV5-5; perhaps TRBD2 as D (6 bases). CDR1 and CDR2 (germline): SGHKS, YYEKEE (reference sequence). This CDR3 spans 14 amino acids. V gave up 1 base and J gave up 4 bases, with 11 bases separating them.

J is TRBJ2-3 and V is TRBV5-5, with TRBD1 matching 7 bases. J lost 0 bases, V lost 2 bases, and 6 bases had no gene match. The CDR3 is 16 amino acids. Germline V gene lookup returns CDR1 SGHKS and CDR2 YYEKEE (reference sequence). The CDR3 coding sequence is TGTGCCAGCAGCTTCCCCGGGACAGTCAGCACAGATACGCAGTATTTT. As protein: CASSFPGTVSTDTQYF.

This chain connects TRBV28 to TRBJ1-4; 9 positions match TRBD1. This CDR3 is built from 14 residues. Looked up from germline, CDR1 is MDHEN and CDR2 is SYDVKM. After removal of 6 bases from V and 5 bases from J, the junction contained 4 bases not matched to a gene. The CDR3 here is CASRRDRDNEKLFF. The CDR3 DNA sequence: TGTGCCAGCAGAAGGGACAGGGACAATGAAAAACTGTTTTTT.

Only one count was recorded for this clone. This chain uses TRBV5-1 with TRBJ2-5; TRBD2 matches at 7 bases. From germline, CDR1 is SGHRS and CDR2 YFSETQ. This CDR3 is built from 15 residues. The junction had 7 bases not matched to a gene; V was cut back by 0 bases and J by 5 bases. CDR3 nucleotides: TGCGCCAGCAGCTTGGTGACGCGGCGGGGGGAGACCCAGTACTTC. It codes for CASSLVTRRGETQYF.

This chain links TRBV28 with TRBJ2-1, with TRBD2 matching over 7 bases. The length of the CDR3 is 15 residues. Per the germline V gene, CDR1 is MDHEN and CDR2 is SYDVKM. Trimming removed 7 bases from V and 7 bases from J; junction bases left unmatched: 13. CDR3 nucleotide sequence: TGTGCCAGCACGAAACCCCCCGGGGGAGGGAATGAGCAGTTCTTC. It specifies CASTKPPGGGNEQFF.

The J gene is TRBJ2-6, the V gene TRBV5-5; D is possibly TRBD1 (6 bases). Trimming left V 2 bases short and J 8 bases short, with 11 bases between. Germline V gene lookup returns CDR1 SGHKS and CDR2 YYEKEE (reference sequence). This CDR3 has 14 residues. CDR3 DNA sequence: TGTGCCAGCAGCTTACAACAGGGCCCCAACGTCCTGACTTTC. Amino acid sequence: CASSLQQGPNVLTF.

This sequence joins TRBV6-1 and TRBJ2-1; 10 bases fit TRBD2. The CDR3 runs 14 residues. V was clipped by 6 bases and J by 6 bases; unmatched bases: 5. Germline V gene lookup returns CDR1 MNHNS and CDR2 SASEGT. The CDR3 bases are TGTGCCAGCAGCAGGAGCGGGGGGGCCAATGAGCAGTTCTTC. Translated, it gives CASSRSGGANEQFF.

V usage is TRBV18 and J usage is TRBJ2-1; D perhaps matches TRBD2 (7 bases). V lost 1 base and J 10 bases, leaving 14 bases between the germline ends. Per the germline V gene, CDR1 is KGHSH and CDR2 is LQKENI. The CDR3 runs 14 residues. As DNA, the CDR3 is TGTGCCAGCTCACCACTCTCGAAGGGGGGGGAGCAGTTCTTC. Its translation is CASSPLSKGGEQFF.

The chain combines TRBV11-2 with TRBJ2-5; weak D call: TRBD2 (6 bases). V lost 0 bases and J 0 bases, leaving 11 bases between the germline ends. The CDR3 spans 16 residues. Germline V lookup: CDR1 SGHAT, CDR2 FQNNGV. The CDR3 nucleotides read TGTGCCAGCAGCTTAGATGGGGTAGCGGACCAAGAGACCCAGTACTTC. Protein: CASSLDGVADQETQYF.

The rearrangement links TRBV6-6 to TRBJ2-6; D is unclear. Trimming stripped 2 bases from V and 1 base from J, with 6 bases between. Germline V gene lookup returns CDR1 MNHNY and CDR2 SVGAGI (reference sequence). The CDR3 extends over 15 amino acids. The CDR3 DNA follows: TGTGCCAGCAGTTACATCGGGTCTGGGGCCAACGTCCTGACTTTC. This encodes CASSYIGSGANVLTF.

This clone showed up just once. The chain couples TRBV3-1 (or the pseudogene TRBV3-2) to TRBJ1-2; perhaps TRBD1 as D (6 bases). The CDR3 consists of 14 residues. CDR1 is LGHDT, CDR2 YNNKEL, per germline (reference sequence). Trimming shortened V by 1 base and J by 6 bases, and 12 bases separated the two germline ends. In nucleotides, the CDR3 is TGTGCCAGCAGCCAAGTTCCGGACAGCAATGGCTACACCTTC. Translating gives CASSQVPDSNGYTF.

The V call is TRBV5-1, the J call TRBJ2-3; D unresolved. This CDR3 has 14 amino acids. V lost 0 bases to trimming and J lost 0 bases, with 5 bases between them. Looked up from germline, CDR1 is SGHRS and CDR2 is YFSETQ. The CDR3 region is CASSLGHSTDTQYF. DNA of the CDR3: TGCGCCAGCAGCTTGGGGCACAGCACAGATACGCAGTATTTT.

CDR3 in amino acids: CASSSYRDRGLMGQPQHF. The CDR3 nucleotides read TGTGCCAGCAGTTCATACCGGGACAGGGGGCTGATGGGTCAGCCCCAGCATTTT. The chain links TRBV27 to TRBJ1-5, with 12 bases that match TRBD1. This CDR3 contains 18 residues. Germline CDR1 and CDR2: MNHEY and SMNVEV (reference sequence). The V gene end was trimmed by 4 bases and the J gene end by 6 bases; junction bases not matched to a gene: 13.

This rearrangement joins TRBV5-4 to TRBJ1-1, with D perhaps matching TRBD1 (5 bases). This CDR3 contains 15 residues. Germline-derived CDR1 and CDR2 are SGHNT and YYREEE (reference sequence). Trimming took 0 bases from V and 5 from J, leaving 14 bases between them. The chain's CDR3 is CASSLELRGWTEAFF. The DNA of the CDR3 is TGTGCCAGCAGCTTGGAATTAAGGGGTTGGACTGAAGCTTTCTTT.

V gene TRBV7-8 combines with J gene TRBJ1-6; D possibly corresponds to TRBD1 (6 bases). V shed 5 bases and J shed 7 bases, with 18 bases lying between them. The V gene's germline CDR1 is SGHVS and CDR2 FQNEAQ. The CDR3 runs 16 residues. The CDR3 DNA reads as TGTGCCAGCAGCCCCCGGGTGGGGGACACAAATTCACCCCTCCACTTT. The encoded protein is CASSPRVGDTNSPLHF.

The chain links TRBV28 to TRBJ2-7, with 8 bases matching TRBD1. V lost 5 bases, J lost 5 bases, and 11 bases stayed unmatched. Germline CDR1 reads MDHEN; CDR2 reads SYDVKM. The length of the CDR3 is 15 residues. CDR3 nucleotides: TGTGCCAGCAGTACCGCGGGGACAGGAGGCAACGAGCAGTACTTC. Encoded protein: CASSTAGTGGNEQYF.

CDR3 DNA sequence: TGTGCCAGCAGCTTAGACAGGGGCACCGGGGAGCTGTTTTTT. Its protein is CASSLDRGTGELFF. The chain employs TRBV11-3 and TRBJ2-2; TRBD1 might be the D (6 bases). This CDR3 has 14 amino acids. The germline CDR1 and CDR2 sequences are SGHNT and YENEEA. V lost 0 bases to trimming and J lost 4 bases, with 6 bases between them.

The genes are TRBV11-2 and TRBJ1-1; 9 positions match TRBD1. With 0 bases clipped from V and 6 bases from J, the junction kept 5 bases outside the gene matches. The CDR3 spans 15 residues. Germline assignment: CDR1 SGHAT and CDR2 FQNNGV. CDR3 protein: CASSLEPGQGAEAFF. The CDR3 bases are TGTGCCAGCAGCTTAGAACCGGGACAGGGCGCTGAAGCTTTCTTT. The whole variable domain, filled in from reference TRBV11-2 and TRBJ1-1, reads EAGVAQSPRYKIIEKRQSVAFWCNPISGHATLYWYQQILGQGPKLLIQFQNNGVVDDSQLPKDRFSAERLKGVDSTLKIQPAKLEDSAVYLCASSLEPGQGAEAFFGQGTRLTVV.

CDR3 amino acids: CASSTLTGYSPLHF. In nucleotides, the CDR3 is TGTGCCAGCAGCACCCTGACAGGATACTCACCCCTCCACTTT. The chain is built from TRBV7-2 and TRBJ1-6; maybe TRBD1 (6 bases). Germline-derived CDR1 and CDR2 are SGHTA and FQGNSA. V lost 5 bases, J lost 10 bases, and 15 bases lay in between. The CDR3 totals 14 residues.

The chain combines TRBV28 with TRBJ2-3; TRBD2 matches at 7 bases. V dropped 5 bases and J dropped 7; count of bases not matched to a gene: 12. The CDR3 has 15 residues. Germline V gene data show CDR1 as MDHEN and CDR2 as SYDVKM. The CDR3 sequence is CASSRAGADIYTQYF. As DNA, the CDR3 is TGTGCCAGCAGTCGGGCGGGAGCCGATATTTATACGCAGTATTTT.

The chain employs TRBV7-9 and TRBJ2-3, with TRBD2 identical over 10 bases. The germline CDR1 and CDR2 sequences are SEHNR and FQNEAQ (reference sequence). V shed 5 bases and J 3 bases; nucleotides not matched to a gene: 2. The length of the CDR3 is 14 residues. The CDR3 bases are TGTGCCAGCAGCCCTAGCGGGGGAACAGATACGCAGTATTTT. Translating it yields CASSPSGGTDTQYF.

This chain links TRBV15 with TRBJ2-5, with D possibly TRBD2 on 5 matching bases. V lost 0 bases and J lost 3, with 11 bases in between. The CDR3 consists of 15 residues. The germline gives CDR1 LNHNV, CDR2 YYDKDF (reference sequence). The chain's CDR3 is CATSRDRDSEETQYF. CDR3 nucleotides: TGTGCCACCAGCAGAGATCGGGATAGCGAAGAGACCCAGTACTTC.

This clone came up once. J is TRBJ2-1 and V is TRBV7-9; 8 positions match TRBD2. This CDR3 comprises 15 residues. Germline V gene lookup returns CDR1 SEHNR and CDR2 FQNEAQ (reference sequence). V shed 6 bases, J shed 4 bases, and the junction held 8 bases outside the gene matches. The CDR3 loop reads CASRRGRLEYNEQFF. DNA of the CDR3: TGTGCCAGCAGACGCGGGAGGCTCGAATACAATGAGCAGTTCTTC. Variable domain in full (rest from reference TRBV7-9 and TRBJ2-1): DTGVSQNPRHKITKRGQNVTFRCDPISEHNRLYWYRQTLGQGPEFLTYFQNEAQLEKSRLLSDRFSAERPKGSFSTLEIQRTEQGDSAMYLCASRRGRLEYNEQFFGPGTRLTVL.

The chain is built from TRBV3-1 (or the pseudogene TRBV3-2) and TRBJ2-5; 10 nucleotides match TRBD2. V shed 0 bases and J 7 bases; nucleotides not matched to a gene: 8. The germline CDR1 and CDR2 sequences are LGHDT and YNNKEL (reference sequence). This CDR3 is built from 16 residues. The CDR3 loop reads CASSQDLAGGPRTQYF. The CDR3 nucleotides read TGTGCCAGCAGCCAAGATTTAGCGGGAGGCCCGAGGACCCAGTACTTC.

This chain joins TRBV28 and TRBJ2-3; D not certain. Looked up from germline, CDR1 is MDHEN and CDR2 is SYDVKM. The CDR3 length is 17 residues. V was trimmed by 3 bases and J by 2 bases, leaving 18 bases between them. The CDR3 sequence: CASSFGTESVHTDTQYF. DNA of the CDR3: TGTGCCAGCAGTTTTGGAACAGAATCCGTACACACAGATACGCAGTATTTT.